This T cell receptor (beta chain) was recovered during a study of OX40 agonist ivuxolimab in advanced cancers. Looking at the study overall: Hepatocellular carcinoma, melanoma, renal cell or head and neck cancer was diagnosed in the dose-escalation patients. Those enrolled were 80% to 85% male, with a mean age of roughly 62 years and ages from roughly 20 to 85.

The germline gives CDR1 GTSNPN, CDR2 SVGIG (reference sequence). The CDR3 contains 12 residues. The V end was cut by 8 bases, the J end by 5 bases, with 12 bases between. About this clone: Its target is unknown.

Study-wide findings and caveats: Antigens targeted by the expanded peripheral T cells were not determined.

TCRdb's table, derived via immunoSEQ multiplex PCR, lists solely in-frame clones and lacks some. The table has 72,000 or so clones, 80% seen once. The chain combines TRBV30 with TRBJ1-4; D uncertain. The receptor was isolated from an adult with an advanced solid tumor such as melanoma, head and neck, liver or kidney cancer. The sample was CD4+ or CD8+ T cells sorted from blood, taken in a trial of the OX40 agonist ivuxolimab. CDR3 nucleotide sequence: TGTGCCCGCGAACTAGAGAATGAAAAACTGTTTTTT. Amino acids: CARELENEKLFF.